This T cell receptor (beta chain) was identified in a study of CD8 T cells in ankylosing spondylitis. V was trimmed by 5 bases and J by 6 bases, leaving 17 bases between them. Germline CDR1 reads PRHDT; CDR2 reads FYEKMQ (reference sequence). CDR3 length: 15 residues. Overall study results and limits: As reported, disease-linked clones showed significant enrichment in matched ankylosing spondylitis synovial fluid.

In this sample, this clonotype turned up a few times. The antigen is undetermined. Quantitative 5'-RACE with molecular barcodes was used to make the TCR beta libraries. TCRdb redid the calling of the 5' RACE reads with MiXCR, one entry per CDR3 protein. The sample has fewer than 180,000 distinct CDR3 sequences, about 42% seen once. This chain uses TRBV13 with TRBJ2-1; a weak D match, TRBD2 (5 bases). What was sequenced was synovial fluid, either unsorted or a sorted T cell fraction (not recorded which). This clonotype originated in a male donor with ankylosing spondylitis. CDR3 sequence (DNA): TGTGCCAGCAGCCACCGACGGACTGGATTCAATGAGCAGTTCTTC. Translated, it gives CASSHRRTGFNEQFF.